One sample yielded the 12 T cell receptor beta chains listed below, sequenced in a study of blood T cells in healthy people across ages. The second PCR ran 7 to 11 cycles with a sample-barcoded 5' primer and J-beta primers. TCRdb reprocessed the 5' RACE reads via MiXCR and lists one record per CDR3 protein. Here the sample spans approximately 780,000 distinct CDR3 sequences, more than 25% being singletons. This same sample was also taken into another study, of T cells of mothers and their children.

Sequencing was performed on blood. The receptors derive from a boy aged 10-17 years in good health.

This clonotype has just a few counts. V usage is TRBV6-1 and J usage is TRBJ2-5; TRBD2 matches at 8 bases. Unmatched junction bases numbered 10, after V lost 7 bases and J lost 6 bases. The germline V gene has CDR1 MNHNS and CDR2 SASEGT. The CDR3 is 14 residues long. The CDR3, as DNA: TGTGCCAGCACCGTCGGGGGGGCATCAAAGACCCAGTACTTC. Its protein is CASTVGGASKTQYF.

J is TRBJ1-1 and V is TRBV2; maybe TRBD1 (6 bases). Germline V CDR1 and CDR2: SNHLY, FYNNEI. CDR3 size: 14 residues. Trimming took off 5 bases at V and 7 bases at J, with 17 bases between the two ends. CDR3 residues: CASSPRGAGIEAFF. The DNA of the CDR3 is TGTGCCAGCAGTCCCCGGGGGGCCGGAATTGAAGCTTTCTTT.

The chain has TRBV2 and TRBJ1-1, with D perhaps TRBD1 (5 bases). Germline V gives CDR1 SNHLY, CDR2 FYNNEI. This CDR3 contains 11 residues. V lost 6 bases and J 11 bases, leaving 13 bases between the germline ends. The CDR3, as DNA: TGTGCCAGCAGGAGGACGGAGGGGGCTTTCTTT. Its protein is CASRRTEGAFF.

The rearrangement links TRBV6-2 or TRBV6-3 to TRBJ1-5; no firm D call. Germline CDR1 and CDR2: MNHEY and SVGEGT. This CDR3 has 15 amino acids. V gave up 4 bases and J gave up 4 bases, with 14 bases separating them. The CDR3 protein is CASSSDEARNQPQHF. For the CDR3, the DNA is TGTGCCAGCAGTTCGGACGAGGCCAGAAATCAGCCCCAGCATTTT.

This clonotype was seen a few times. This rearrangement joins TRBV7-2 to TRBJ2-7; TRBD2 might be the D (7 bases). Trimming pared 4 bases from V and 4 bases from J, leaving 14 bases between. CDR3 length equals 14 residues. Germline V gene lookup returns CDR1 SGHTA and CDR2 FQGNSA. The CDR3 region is CASSYGGGRYEQYF. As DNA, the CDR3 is TGTGCCAGCAGCTACGGCGGGGGCAGGTACGAGCAGTACTTC.

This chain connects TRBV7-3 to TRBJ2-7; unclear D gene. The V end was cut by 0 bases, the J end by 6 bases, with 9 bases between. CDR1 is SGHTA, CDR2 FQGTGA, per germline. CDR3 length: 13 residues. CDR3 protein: CASSLTLAGEQYF. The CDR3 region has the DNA TGTGCCAGCAGCTTAACGTTGGCAGGCGAGCAGTACTTC.

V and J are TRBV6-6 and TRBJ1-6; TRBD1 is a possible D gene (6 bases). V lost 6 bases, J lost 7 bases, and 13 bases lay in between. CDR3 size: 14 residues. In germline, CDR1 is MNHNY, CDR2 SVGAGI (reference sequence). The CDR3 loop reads CASSTGIPNSPLHF. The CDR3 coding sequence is TGTGCCAGCAGCACAGGGATTCCGAATTCACCCCTCCACTTT.

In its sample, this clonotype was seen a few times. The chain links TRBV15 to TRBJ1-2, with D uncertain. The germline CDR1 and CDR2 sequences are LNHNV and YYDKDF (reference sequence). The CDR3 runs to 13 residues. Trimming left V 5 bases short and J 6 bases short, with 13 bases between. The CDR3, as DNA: TGTGCCACCAGCGGGAGGAGGGAAAATGGCTACACCTTC. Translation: CATSGRRENGYTF. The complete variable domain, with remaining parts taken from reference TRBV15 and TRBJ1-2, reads DAMVIQNPRYQVTQFGKPVTLSCSQTLNHNVMYWYQQKSSQAPKLLFHYYDKDFNNEADTPDNFQSRRPNTSFCFLDIRSPGLGDTAMYLCATSGRRENGYTFGSGTRLTVV.

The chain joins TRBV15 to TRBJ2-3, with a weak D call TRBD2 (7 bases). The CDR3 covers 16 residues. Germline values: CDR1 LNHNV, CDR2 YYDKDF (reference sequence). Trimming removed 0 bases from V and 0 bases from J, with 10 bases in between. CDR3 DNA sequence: TGTGCCACCAGCAGAGATAGGGGGGGGAGCACAGATACGCAGTATTTT. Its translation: CATSRDRGGSTDTQYF.

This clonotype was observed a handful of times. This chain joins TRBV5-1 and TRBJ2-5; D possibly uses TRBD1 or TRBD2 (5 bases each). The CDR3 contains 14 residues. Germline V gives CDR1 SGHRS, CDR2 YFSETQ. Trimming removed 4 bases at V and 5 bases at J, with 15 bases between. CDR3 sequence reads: CASSVVLGTETQYF. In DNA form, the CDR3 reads TGCGCCAGCAGCGTAGTACTAGGGACGGAGACCCAGTACTTC.

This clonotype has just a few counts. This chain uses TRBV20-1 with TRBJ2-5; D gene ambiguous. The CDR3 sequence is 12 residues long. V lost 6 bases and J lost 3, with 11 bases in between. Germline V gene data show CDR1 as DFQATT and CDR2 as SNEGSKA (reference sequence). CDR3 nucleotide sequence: TGCAGTGCAGAGAGAGATAAAGAGACCCAGTACTTC. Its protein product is CSAERDKETQYF.

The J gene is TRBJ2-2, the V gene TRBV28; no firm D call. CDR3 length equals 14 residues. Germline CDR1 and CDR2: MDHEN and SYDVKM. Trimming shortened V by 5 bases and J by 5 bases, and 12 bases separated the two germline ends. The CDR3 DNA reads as TGTGCCAGCAGTCGGCCACTTTTGACCGGGGAGCTGTTTTTT. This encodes CASSRPLLTGELFF.